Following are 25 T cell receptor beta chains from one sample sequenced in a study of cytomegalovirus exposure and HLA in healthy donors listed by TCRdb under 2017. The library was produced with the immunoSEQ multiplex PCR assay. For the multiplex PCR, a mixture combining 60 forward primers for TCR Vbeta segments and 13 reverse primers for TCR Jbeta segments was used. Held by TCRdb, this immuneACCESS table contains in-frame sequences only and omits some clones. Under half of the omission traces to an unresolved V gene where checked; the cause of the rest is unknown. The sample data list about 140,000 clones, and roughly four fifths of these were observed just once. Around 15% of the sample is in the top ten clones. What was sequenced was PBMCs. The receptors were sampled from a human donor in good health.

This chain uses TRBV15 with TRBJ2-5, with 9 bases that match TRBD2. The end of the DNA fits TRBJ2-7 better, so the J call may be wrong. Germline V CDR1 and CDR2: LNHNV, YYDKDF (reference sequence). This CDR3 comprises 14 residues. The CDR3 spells CATSRGTSNYEQYF. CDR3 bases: TGTGCCACCAGCCGCGGGACTAGCAATTACGAGCAGTACTTC.

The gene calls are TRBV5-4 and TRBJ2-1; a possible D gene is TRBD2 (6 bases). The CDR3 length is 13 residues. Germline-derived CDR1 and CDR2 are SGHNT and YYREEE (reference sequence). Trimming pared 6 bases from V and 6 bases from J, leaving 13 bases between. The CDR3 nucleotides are TGTGCCAGCATGTGGGGGGTCGGCAATGAGCAGTTCTTC. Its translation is CASMWGVGNEQFF.

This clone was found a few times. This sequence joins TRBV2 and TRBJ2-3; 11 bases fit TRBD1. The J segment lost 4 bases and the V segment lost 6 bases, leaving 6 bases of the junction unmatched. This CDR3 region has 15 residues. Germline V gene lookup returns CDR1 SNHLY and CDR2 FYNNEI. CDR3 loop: CASSPDRGLSDTQYF. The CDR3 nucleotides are TGTGCCAGCAGCCCGGACAGGGGGCTTTCAGATACGCAGTATTTT.

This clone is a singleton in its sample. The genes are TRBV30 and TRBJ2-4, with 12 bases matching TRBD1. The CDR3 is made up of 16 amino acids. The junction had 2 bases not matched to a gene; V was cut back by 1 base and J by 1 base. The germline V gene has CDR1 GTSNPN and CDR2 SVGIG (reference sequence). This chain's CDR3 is CAWSEGQGAAKNIQYF. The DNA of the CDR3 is TGTGCCTGGAGTGAGGGACAGGGGGCGGCCAAAAACATTCAGTACTTC.

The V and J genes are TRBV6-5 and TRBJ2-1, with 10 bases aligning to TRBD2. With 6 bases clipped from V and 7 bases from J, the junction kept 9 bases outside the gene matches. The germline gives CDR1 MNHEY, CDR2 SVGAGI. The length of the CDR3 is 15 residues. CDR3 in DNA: TGTGCCAGCAGCTTAGCGGGGGGCTCGGGTAATGAGCAGTTCTTC. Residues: CASSLAGGSGNEQFF.

CDR3 protein: CASSLVTEAFF. CDR3 bases: TGTGCCAGCAGCTTAGTGACAGAAGCTTTCTTT. The rearrangement joins TRBV11-2 to TRBJ1-1; D is unresolved. CDR1 is SGHAT and CDR2 is FQNNGV in the germline V gene. The CDR3 sequence is 11 residues long. Trimming pared 1 base from V and 8 bases from J, leaving 5 bases between.

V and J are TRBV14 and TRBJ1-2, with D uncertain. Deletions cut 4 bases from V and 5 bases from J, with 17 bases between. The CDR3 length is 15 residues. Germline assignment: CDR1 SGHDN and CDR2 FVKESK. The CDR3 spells CASSPPLLSNYGYTF. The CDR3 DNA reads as TGTGCCAGCAGCCCCCCATTACTTTCGAATTATGGCTACACCTTC.

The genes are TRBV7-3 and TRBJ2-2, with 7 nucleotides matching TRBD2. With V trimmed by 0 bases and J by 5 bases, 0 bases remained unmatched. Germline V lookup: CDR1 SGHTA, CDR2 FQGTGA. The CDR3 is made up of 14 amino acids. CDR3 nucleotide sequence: TGTGCCAGCAGCTTAACGGGACTAACCGGGGAGCTGTTTTTT. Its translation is CASSLTGLTGELFF. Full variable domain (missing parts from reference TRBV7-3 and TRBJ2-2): GAGVSQTPSNKVTEKGKYVELRCDPISGHTALYWYRQSLGQGPEFLIYFQGTGAADDSGLPNDRFFAVRPEGSVSTLKIQRTERGDSAVYLCASSLTGLTGELFFGEGSRLTVL.

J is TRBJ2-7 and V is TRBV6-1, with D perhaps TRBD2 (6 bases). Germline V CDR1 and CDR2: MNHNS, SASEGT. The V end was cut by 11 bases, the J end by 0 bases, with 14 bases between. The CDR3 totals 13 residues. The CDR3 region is CAFLDGSSYEQYF. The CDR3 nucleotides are TGTGCCTTTTTAGACGGGAGCTCCTACGAGCAGTACTTC.

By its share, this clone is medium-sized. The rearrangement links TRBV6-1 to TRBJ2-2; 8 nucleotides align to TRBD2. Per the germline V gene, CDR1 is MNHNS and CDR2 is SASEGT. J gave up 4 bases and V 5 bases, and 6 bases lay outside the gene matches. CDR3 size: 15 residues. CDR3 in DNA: TGTGCCAGCAGTCGGGAGGGGGGGGCCACCGGGGAGCTGTTTTTT. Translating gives CASSREGGATGELFF.

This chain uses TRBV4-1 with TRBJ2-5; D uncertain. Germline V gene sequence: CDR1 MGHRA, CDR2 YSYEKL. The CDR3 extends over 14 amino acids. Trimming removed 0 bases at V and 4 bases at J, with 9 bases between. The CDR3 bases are TGCGCCAGCAGCCAAGATCACAGTGGAGAGACCCAGTACTTC. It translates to CASSQDHSGETQYF.

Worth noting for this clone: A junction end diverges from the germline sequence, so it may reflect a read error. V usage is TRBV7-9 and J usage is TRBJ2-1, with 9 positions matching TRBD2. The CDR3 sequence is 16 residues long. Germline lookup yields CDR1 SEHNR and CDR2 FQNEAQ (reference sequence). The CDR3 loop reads CSSTLSSGESYNEQFF. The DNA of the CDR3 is TGTTCCAGCACCCTCTCTAGCGGGGAGTCCTACAATGAGCAGTTCTTC.

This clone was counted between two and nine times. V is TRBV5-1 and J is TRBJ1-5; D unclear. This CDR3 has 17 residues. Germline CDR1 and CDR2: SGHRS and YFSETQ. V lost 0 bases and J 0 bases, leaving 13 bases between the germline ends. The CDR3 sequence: CASSLVSVLYSNQPQHF. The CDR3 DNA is TGCGCCAGCAGCTTGGTATCGGTCCTCTATAGCAATCAGCCCCAGCATTTT. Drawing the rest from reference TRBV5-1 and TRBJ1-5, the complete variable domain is KAGVTQTPRYLIKTRGQQVTLSCSPISGHRSVSWYQQTPGQGLQFLFEYFSETQRNKGNFPGRFSGRQFSNSRSEMNVSTLELGDSALYLCASSLVSVLYSNQPQHFGDGTRLSIL.

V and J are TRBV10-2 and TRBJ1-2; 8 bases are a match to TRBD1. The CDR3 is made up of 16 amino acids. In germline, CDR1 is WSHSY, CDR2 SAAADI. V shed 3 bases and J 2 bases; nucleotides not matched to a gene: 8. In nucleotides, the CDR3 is TGCGCCAGCAGTGACATGACAGGGGCCGAAAACTATGGCTACACCTTC. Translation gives CASSDMTGAENYGYTF.

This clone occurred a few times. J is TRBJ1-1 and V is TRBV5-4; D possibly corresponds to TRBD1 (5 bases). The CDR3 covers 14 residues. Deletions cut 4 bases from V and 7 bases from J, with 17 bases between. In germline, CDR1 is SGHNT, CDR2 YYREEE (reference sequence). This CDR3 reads CASSPLGPSNEAFF. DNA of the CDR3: TGTGCCAGCAGCCCGCTGGGGCCATCCAATGAAGCTTTCTTT.

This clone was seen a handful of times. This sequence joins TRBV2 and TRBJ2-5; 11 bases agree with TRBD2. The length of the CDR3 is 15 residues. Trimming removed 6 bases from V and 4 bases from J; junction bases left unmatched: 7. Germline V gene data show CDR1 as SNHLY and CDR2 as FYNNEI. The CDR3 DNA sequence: TGTGCCAGCAGGGTAGCGGGAGGGCCGGGAGAGACCCAGTACTTC. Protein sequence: CASRVAGGPGETQYF.

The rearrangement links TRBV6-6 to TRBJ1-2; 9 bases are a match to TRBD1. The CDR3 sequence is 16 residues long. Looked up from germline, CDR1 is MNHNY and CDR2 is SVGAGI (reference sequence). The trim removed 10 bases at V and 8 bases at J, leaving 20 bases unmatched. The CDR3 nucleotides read TGTGCCACCAGACCCTATAGGACAGGGGAGACTACCGGCTACACCTTC. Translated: CATRPYRTGETTGYTF.

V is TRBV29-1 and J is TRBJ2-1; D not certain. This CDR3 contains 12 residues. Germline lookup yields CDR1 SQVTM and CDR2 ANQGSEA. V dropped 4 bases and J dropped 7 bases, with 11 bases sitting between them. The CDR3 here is CSVVPFGNEQFF. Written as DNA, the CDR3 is TGCAGCGTTGTTCCCTTCGGGAATGAGCAGTTCTTC.

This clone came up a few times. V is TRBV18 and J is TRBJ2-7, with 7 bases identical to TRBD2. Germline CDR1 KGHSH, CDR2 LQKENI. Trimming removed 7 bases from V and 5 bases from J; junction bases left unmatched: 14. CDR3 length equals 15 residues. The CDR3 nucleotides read TGTGCCAGCTTAAGACTAGCCGGATCGATCCACGAGCAGTACTTC. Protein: CASLRLAGSIHEQYF.

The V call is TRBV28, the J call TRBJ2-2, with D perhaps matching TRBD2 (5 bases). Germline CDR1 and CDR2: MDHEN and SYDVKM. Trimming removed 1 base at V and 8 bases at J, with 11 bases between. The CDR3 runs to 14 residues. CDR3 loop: CASSLSGMLGELFF. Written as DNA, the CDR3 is TGTGCCAGCAGTTTATCCGGGATGTTGGGGGAGCTGTTTTTT.

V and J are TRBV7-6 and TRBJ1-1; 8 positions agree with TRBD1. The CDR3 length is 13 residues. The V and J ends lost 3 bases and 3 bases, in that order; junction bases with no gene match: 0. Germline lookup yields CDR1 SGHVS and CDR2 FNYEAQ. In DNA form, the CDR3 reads TGTGCCAGCAGCTTGACAGGGGACACTGAAGCTTTCTTT. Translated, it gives CASSLTGDTEAFF. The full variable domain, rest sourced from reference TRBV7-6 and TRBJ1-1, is GAGVSQSPRYKVTKRGQDVALRCDPISGHVSLYWYRQALGQGPEFLTYFNYEAQQDKSGLPNDRFSAERPEGSISTLTIQRTEQRDSAMYRCASSLTGDTEAFFGQGTRLTVV.

The CDR3 here is CASSQDRSRPQHF. The CDR3 DNA follows: TGTGCCAGCAGCCAGGACAGGTCTCGTCCCCAGCATTTT. The chain links TRBV2 to TRBJ1-5; 7 nucleotides agree with TRBD1. Germline-derived CDR1 and CDR2 are SNHLY and FYNNEI. The CDR3 runs 13 residues. With V trimmed by 6 bases and J by 10 bases, 9 bases remained unmatched.

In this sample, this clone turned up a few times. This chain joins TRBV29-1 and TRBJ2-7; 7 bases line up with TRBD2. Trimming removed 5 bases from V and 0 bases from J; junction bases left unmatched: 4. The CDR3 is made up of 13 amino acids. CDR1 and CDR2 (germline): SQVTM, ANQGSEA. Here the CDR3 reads CSVRLADSYEQYF. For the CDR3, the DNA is TGCAGCGTTCGCCTAGCGGACTCCTACGAGCAGTACTTC.

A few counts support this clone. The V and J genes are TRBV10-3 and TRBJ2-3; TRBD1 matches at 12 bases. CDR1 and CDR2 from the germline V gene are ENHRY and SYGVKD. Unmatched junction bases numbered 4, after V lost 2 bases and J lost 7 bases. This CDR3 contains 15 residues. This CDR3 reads CAISEGGQGAYTQYF. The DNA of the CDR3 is TGTGCCATCAGTGAGGGGGGACAGGGGGCTTATACGCAGTATTTT.

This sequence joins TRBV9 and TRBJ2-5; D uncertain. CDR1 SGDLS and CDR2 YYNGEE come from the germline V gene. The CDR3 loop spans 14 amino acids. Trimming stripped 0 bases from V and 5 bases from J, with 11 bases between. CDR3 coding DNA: TGTGCCAGCAGCGTAGGGGTTAGCTGGGAGACCCAGTACTTC. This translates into CASSVGVSWETQYF.